The 14 T cell receptor beta chains listed next were all sequenced from one sample in a study of blood T cell repertoires in COVID-19. Clones were sequenced by immunoSEQ multiplex PCR, and TCRdb holds only the in-frame ones, with some missing. The table shows approximately 210,000 clones, with around nine tenths occurring only once. Sequencing was done on a sample of peripheral blood. Receptors were obtained from a woman aged 40 to 49 who had recovered from COVID-19.

This rearrangement joins TRBV19 to TRBJ2-2; 7 bases match TRBD2. Unmatched junction bases numbered 19, after V lost 7 bases and J lost 5 bases. Germline lookup yields CDR1 LNHDA and CDR2 SQIVND (reference sequence). This CDR3 contains 18 residues. The CDR3 bases are TGTGCCAGTACGGATGGGCCAGCGGGACTACAATTGACCGGGGAGCTGTTTTTT. Translation gives CASTDGPAGLQLTGELFF.

This chain links TRBV2 with TRBJ1-5, with D unclear. Trimming stripped 7 bases from V and 3 bases from J, with 7 bases between. There are 12 residues in the CDR3. Germline V CDR1 and CDR2: SNHLY, FYNNEI. The chain's CDR3 is CASTGNNQPQHF. Written as DNA, the CDR3 is TGTGCCAGCACGGGGAACAATCAGCCCCAGCATTTT.

The chain recombines TRBV2 with TRBJ1-4, with a possible D match to TRBD1 (6 bases). Germline V gene lookup returns CDR1 SNHLY and CDR2 FYNNEI. The CDR3 has 15 residues. Trimming left V 0 bases short and J 1 base short, with 6 bases between. CDR3 in amino acids: CASSEAQGTNEKLFF. In DNA, the CDR3 is TGTGCCAGCAGTGAAGCACAGGGAACTAATGAAAAACTGTTTTTT.

This chain joins TRBV5-5 and TRBJ1-5, with 9 bases fitting TRBD1. The CDR3 is made up of 14 amino acids. Losses at the gene ends were 3 bases for V and 2 bases for J; bases not matched to a gene: 0. Germline loops: CDR1 SGHKS, CDR2 YYEKEE (reference sequence). CDR3 nucleotides: TGTGCCAGCAGCTGGGACAGGGGCAATCAGCCCCAGCATTTT. Its translation is CASSWDRGNQPQHF.

In DNA, the CDR3 is TGTGCCAGCTCACCCCGTAGAGAGGGCACCGGGGAGCTGTTTTTT. As protein: CASSPRREGTGELFF. The genes are TRBV18 and TRBJ2-2, with D maybe TRBD2 (5 bases). Per the germline V gene, CDR1 is KGHSH and CDR2 is LQKENI. V was cut by 3 bases and J by 4 bases, with 12 bases left in between. CDR3 length equals 15 residues.

The chain employs TRBV19 and TRBJ2-2, with 10 bases aligning to TRBD2. CDR1 LNHDA and CDR2 SQIVND come from the germline V gene (reference sequence). With V trimmed by 4 bases and J by 7 bases, 3 bases remained unmatched. CDR3 size: 14 residues. CDR3 bases: TGTGCCAGTAGTACTAGCGGGAGAGGCGGGGAGCTGTTTTTT. Its translation is CASSTSGRGGELFF.

V and J are TRBV7-8 and TRBJ2-7; D is possibly TRBD2 (6 bases). CDR1 SGHVS and CDR2 FQNEAQ come from the germline V gene. This CDR3 region has 22 residues. Trimming left V 5 bases short and J 6 bases short, with 41 bases between. In nucleotides, the CDR3 is TGTGCCAGCAGCCTCGTCTCGGGTGGGGGTTGGAGGGTCAGCCAAGCCTCTCGCGAGCAGTACTTC. Translated: CASSLVSGGGWRVSQASREQYF.

The chain combines TRBV28 with TRBJ1-6, with D hard to call. V was pared by 2 bases and J by 6 bases, with 2 bases between. Germline V gene sequence: CDR1 MDHEN, CDR2 SYDVKM. There are 12 residues in the CDR3. CDR3 in DNA: TGTGCCAGCAGTTTACTTAATTCACCCCTCCACTTT. Its protein is CASSLLNSPLHF.

CDR3 sequence reads: CACRRDSGSYNEQFF. CDR3 in DNA: TGTGCCTGTCGGAGGGATAGTGGTAGCTACAATGAGCAGTTCTTC. This sequence joins TRBV30 and TRBJ2-1; tentatively, D is TRBD2 (6 bases). This CDR3 spans 15 amino acids. Germline CDR1 reads GTSNPN; CDR2 reads SVGIG (reference sequence). V gave up 6 bases and J gave up 3 bases, with 18 bases separating them.

The chain employs TRBV28 and TRBJ1-4; the match to TRBD1 covers 7 bases. Looked up from germline, CDR1 is MDHEN and CDR2 is SYDVKM. The CDR3 has 15 amino acids. J lost 5 bases, V lost 6 bases, and 9 bases had no gene match. The DNA of the CDR3 is TGTGCCAGCAGCCAAAGGACAGGAGGGAATGAAAAACTGTTTTTT. It codes for CASSQRTGGNEKLFF. Looking up the rest from reference TRBV28 and TRBJ1-4 gives the full variable domain: DVKVTQSSRYLVKRTGEKVFLECVQDMDHENMFWYRQDPGLGLRLIYFSYDVKMKEKGDIPEGYSVSREKKERFSLILESASTNQTSMYLCASSQRTGGNEKLFFGSGTQLSVL.

The rearrangement links TRBV30 to TRBJ2-5; D ambiguous. V was pared by 0 bases and J by 4 bases, with 3 bases between. The CDR3 consists of 11 residues. From germline, CDR1 is GTSNPN and CDR2 SVGIG (reference sequence). The CDR3 coding sequence is TGTGCCTGGAGTGTACTAGAGACCCAGTACTTC. This codes for CAWSVLETQYF.

This clone was observed once. The chain links TRBV6-5 to TRBJ1-3; no clear D. V gave up 0 bases and J gave up 2 bases, with 8 bases separating them. The CDR3 has 15 residues. Germline V gene sequence: CDR1 MNHEY, CDR2 SVGAGI. The CDR3 DNA reads as TGTGCCAGCAGTTACTCTGGGCATACTGGAAACACCATATATTTT. As protein: CASSYSGHTGNTIYF.

This chain uses TRBV2 with TRBJ1-4; 9 positions agree with TRBD1. The junction had 7 bases not matched to a gene; V was cut back by 6 bases and J by 5 bases. The CDR3 is 15 residues long. Germline CDR1 SNHLY, CDR2 FYNNEI. CDR3 region: CASSTLGTGNEKLFF. The CDR3 nucleotides are TGTGCCAGCAGCACACTCGGGACAGGGAATGAAAAACTGTTTTTT.

The V call is TRBV7-9, the J call TRBJ1-1; 8 bases align to TRBD1. V was pared by 1 base and J by 4 bases, with 5 bases of the junction left unmatched. CDR1 is SEHNR, CDR2 FQNEAQ, per germline (reference sequence). This CDR3 has 15 residues. The CDR3 sequence: CASSLVPDRGTEAFF. As DNA, the CDR3 is TGTGCCAGCAGCTTAGTTCCCGACAGGGGCACTGAAGCTTTCTTT.